The source of this TCR beta chain is a study of cytomegalovirus exposure and HLA in healthy donors. This clone was recorded only once. The target antigen is unknown. Whole-study findings and limits: The number of N-insertions in an Asian-associated ancestry cluster was reportedly below the approximately 680-donor mean in a later analysis.

CDR3 length: 17 amino acids. The germline gives CDR1 SEHNR, CDR2 FQNEAQ (reference sequence). V was clipped by 4 bases and J by 4 bases, with 17 bases between them. PCR primers comprised 60 Vbeta and 13 Jbeta primers. Profiling relied on immunoSEQ multiplex PCR, and the TCRdb table lists in-frame clones only, not all of them. The table has 75,000 to 95,000 clones, approximately 66% seen once. This clonotype was sampled from a man younger than 40 in good health and CMV-seronegative. The rearrangement joins TRBV7-9 to TRBJ2-6; D perhaps matches TRBD2 (5 bases). The specimen was PBMCs. The CDR3 DNA follows: TGTGCCAGCAGCTCCCGGGCCTACCGGGGAGGGGCCAACGTCCTGACTTTC. This codes for CASSSRAYRGGANVLTF.